The 30 T cell receptor beta chains below were found in one sample sequenced in a study of tumor-infiltrating lymphocytes in glioblastoma multiforme. Three nested ARM-PCR rounds with V-beta and C-beta primers built TCRB libraries. Each CDR3 protein gets one entry after TCRdb re-called the multiplex PCR reads with MiXCR. This table has some 11,000 distinct CDR3 sequences, less than 75% appearing once. The sample comprised brain tumor tissue. All receptors come from a male donor with glioblastoma.

This rearrangement joins TRBV4-3 to TRBJ2-1; D might be TRBD1 or TRBD2, each matching 6 bases. This CDR3 has 14 residues. CDR1 is LGHNA, CDR2 YSLEER, per germline. The ends were cut back, 4 bases at V and 2 bases at J, with 9 bases in the middle. The CDR3 protein is CASSPGATYNEQFF. Written as DNA, the CDR3 is TGCGCCAGCAGCCCGGGGGCTACCTACAATGAGCAGTTCTTC.

The chain carries TRBV11-1 and TRBJ2-1, with 10 bases matching TRBD2. The V gene end was trimmed by 9 bases and the J gene end by 7 bases; junction bases not matched to a gene: 15. Germline-derived CDR1 and CDR2 are SGHAT and FQDESV (reference sequence). The CDR3 is 16 amino acids. This CDR3 reads CARSLLWIAGGNEQFF. The CDR3 DNA reads TGTGCCAGAAGCCTGTTGTGGATAGCGGGAGGTAATGAGCAGTTCTTC.

Notes on this clonotype: A junction boundary mismatches the germline segment, possibly from a read error. The chain couples TRBV11-2 to TRBJ2-3; possibly TRBD2 for D (6 bases). The CDR3 has 14 residues. Looked up from germline, CDR1 is SGHAT and CDR2 is FQNNGV. The CDR3 sequence: CASNLGPGGDTQYF. The CDR3 nucleotides are TGTGCCAGCAATTTGGGACCCGGGGGAGATACGCAATATTTT.

This clonotype was seen more than once but under ten times. The V call is TRBV11-2, the J call TRBJ2-2; D is uncertain. Trimming removed 0 bases from V and 5 bases from J, with 4 bases in between. Germline V CDR1 and CDR2: SGHAT, FQNNGV. This CDR3 has 13 residues. CDR3: CASSLDRTGELFF. The CDR3 coding sequence is TGTGCCAGCAGCTTAGATCGGACCGGGGAGCTGTTTTTT. Full variable domain (rest looked up from reference TRBV11-2 and TRBJ2-2): EAGVAQSPRYKIIEKRQSVAFWCNPISGHATLYWYQQILGQGPKLLIQFQNNGVVDDSQLPKDRFSAERLKGVDSTLKIQPAKLEDSAVYLCASSLDRTGELFFGEGSRLTVL.

The chain uses TRBV20-1 and TRBJ2-7, with D maybe TRBD2 (7 bases). Looked up from germline, CDR1 is DFQATT and CDR2 is SNEGSKA (reference sequence). The ends were cut back, 6 bases at V and 5 bases at J, with 17 bases in the middle. The CDR3 runs 13 residues. CDR3 sequence: CSAGGGDLNEQYF. The CDR3 DNA sequence: TGCAGTGCCGGAGGGGGGGATTTGAACGAGCAGTACTTC.

This clonotype was found once. A junction boundary mismatches the germline segment, possibly from a read error. The rearrangement joins TRBV14 to TRBJ2-1; the match to TRBD2 covers 11 bases. Germline V gene data show CDR1 as SGHDN and CDR2 as FVKESK. This CDR3 has 15 amino acids. The CDR3 DNA reads TGTGCTAGCAGACATACTAGCGGGAGAGGGAATGAGCATTTCTTC. Encoded protein: CASRHTSGRGNEHFF.

This clonotype has just a few counts. The CDR3 sequence: CSARAPEGMKAFF. CDR3 nucleotides: TGCAGTGCTAGAGCCCCCGAGGGAATGAAGGCTTTCTTT. The chain joins TRBV20-1 to TRBJ1-1; no clear D gene. This CDR3 has 13 amino acids. V was shortened by 1 base and J by 11 bases, with 17 bases between the two germline ends. Germline CDR1 is DFQATT and CDR2 is SNEGSKA (reference sequence).

V is TRBV20-1 and J is TRBJ2-2, with D possibly being TRBD1 or TRBD2 (6 bases each). Trimming removed 3 bases at V and 1 base at J, with 9 bases between. CDR1 is DFQATT and CDR2 is SNEGSKA in the germline V gene (reference sequence). This CDR3 is 14 amino acids long. The CDR3 is CSASGGVNTGELFF. The CDR3 coding sequence is TGCAGTGCTAGCGGGGGCGTGAACACCGGGGAGCTGTTTTTT.

Of note for this clonotype: A much larger clone sits a single nucleotide away, making a read error possible. The genes are TRBV2 and TRBJ2-1, with D possibly being TRBD1 or TRBD2 (5 bases each). The CDR3 is 13 amino acids. The V gene's germline CDR1 is SNHLY and CDR2 FYNNEI. This chain's CDR3 is CASSRDRTNGQFF. CDR3 DNA sequence: TGTGCCAGCAGTCGGGACCGAACCAATGGGCAGTTCTTC.

Regarding this clonotype: Mismatch with germline at one junction end may stem from a read error. This chain uses TRBV11-2 with TRBJ2-2; a possible D gene is TRBD2 (6 bases). There are 19 residues in the CDR3. Germline loops: CDR1 SGHAT, CDR2 FQNNGV. Here the CDR3 DNA reads TGTGCCAGCAGCCCCAGTCCTTACCGGGATGAATATAGCATCGGGGGGCTGTTTTTT. Its translation is CASSPSPYRDEYSIGGLFF.

V is TRBV28 and J is TRBJ2-3; 8 bases are a match to TRBD2. Germline lookup yields CDR1 MDHEN and CDR2 SYDVKM. This CDR3 is built from 15 residues. This CDR3 reads CTGSLPSGLTDTQYF. In DNA, the CDR3 is TGTACCGGCAGTTTACCTAGCGGGTTAACAGATACGCAGTATTTT.

This clonotype was observed at least ten times. V usage is TRBV24-1 and J usage is TRBJ1-2; TRBD1 agrees at 8 bases. This CDR3 has 12 amino acids. CDR1 KGHDR and CDR2 SFDVKD come from the germline V gene. After removal of 8 bases from V and 6 bases from J, the junction contained 4 bases not matched to a gene. The CDR3 DNA sequence: TGTGCCACCAAAGGACAGGGTGATGGCTACACCTTC. Its translation: CATKGQGDGYTF.

This clonotype was counted once. The junction shows a germline mismatch at one end, possibly a read error. This chain links TRBV19 with TRBJ1-5; TRBD1 is a possible D gene (6 bases). The CDR3 loop spans 15 amino acids. Germline CDR1 LNHDA, CDR2 SQIVND (reference sequence). In DNA form, the CDR3 reads TGTGCCAGTAGGTCTCTCACAGGGAGCAATAAGCCCCAGCAATTT. Protein: CASRSLTGSNKPQQF.

V and J are TRBV10-2 and TRBJ2-1, with TRBD2 identical over 10 bases. The V gene's germline CDR1 is WSHSY and CDR2 SAAADI. V was clipped by 10 bases and J by 6 bases; unmatched bases: 6. The CDR3 covers 13 residues. The CDR3 DNA is TGCGCCATGGCTAGCGGGAGAGGCAATGAGCAGTTCTTC. Translation: CAMASGRGNEQFF.

The rearrangement links TRBV11-1 to TRBJ2-1; 11 bases line up with TRBD2. Germline V gives CDR1 SGHAT, CDR2 FQDESV (reference sequence). CDR3 length: 16 residues. The V segment lost 8 bases and the J segment 7 bases; nucleotides outside the gene matches: 13. The CDR3 DNA sequence: TGTGCCAGCCAATTACTACCTAGCGGGAGGTCGAATGAGCAGTTCTTC. Its translation is CASQLLPSGRSNEQFF.

Concerning this clonotype: One end of the junction is discordant with germline, which a read error may explain. The V and J genes are TRBV11-3 and TRBJ2-1; TRBD1 or TRBD2 may be the D gene (5 bases each). This CDR3 region has 13 residues. Per germline, CDR1 SGHNT and CDR2 YENEEA. CDR3 region: CASSYGANNGQFF. CDR3 nucleotides: TGTGCCAGCAGTTACGGGGCAAACAATGGGCAGTTCTTC.

In the case of this clonotype: The conserved phenylalanine or tryptophan is not found at the CDR3 terminus, so this likely reflects a read error. The chain joins TRBV11-1 to TRBJ1-1, with TRBD1 as a possible D gene (5 bases). This CDR3 is built from 14 residues. The germline V gene has CDR1 SGHAT and CDR2 FQDESV (reference sequence). Trimming shortened V by 1 base and J by 11 bases, and 17 bases separated the two germline ends. The CDR3 here is CASSLEERDGEAFL. The CDR3 DNA reads as TGTGCCAGCAGCTTAGAGGAGAGGGACGGCGAGGCTTTCTTG.

The chain employs TRBV4-1 and TRBJ2-7, with TRBD2 as a possible D gene (6 bases). In germline, CDR1 is MGHRA, CDR2 YSYEKL. V lost 0 bases and J lost 7, with 25 bases in between. The CDR3 spans 18 residues. The CDR3 here is CASSQDRLGTSMGGEQYF. CDR3 DNA: TGCGCCAGCAGCCAAGATCGGTTAGGCACTAGCATGGGCGGAGAGCAGTACTTC.

Relative to its sample, this clonotype is medium-sized. The chain carries TRBV4-2 and TRBJ2-1; D possibly uses TRBD1 or TRBD2 (5 bases each). CDR1 and CDR2 (germline): LGHNA, YNFKEQ. This CDR3 comprises 15 residues. Trimming stripped 1 base from V and 5 bases from J, with 12 bases between. The CDR3 loop reads CASSQVWGSNNEQFF. The CDR3 DNA reads TGTGCCAGCAGCCAAGTATGGGGGTCAAACAATGAGCAGTTCTTC.

Details on this clonotype: A read error may explain this, as a much larger clone is one base away. This is likely a read error, given that the CDR3 carries no conserved phenylalanine or tryptophan at its end. The chain is built from TRBV18 and TRBJ2-3, with a weak D call TRBD1 (5 bases). V was shortened by 0 bases and J by 0 bases, with 10 bases between the two germline ends. The germline gives CDR1 KGHSH, CDR2 LQKENI. The CDR3 covers 16 residues. CDR3 nucleotides: TGTGCCAGCTCACCACCGGGGCAGCAAAGCACAGATACGCAGTATTCT. Translating gives CASSPPGQQSTDTQYS.

This clonotype was observed a single time. The conserved phenylalanine or tryptophan is not found at the CDR3 terminus, so this likely reflects a read error. It is unclear where the CDR3 begins or ends on the DNA, so no DNA is shown, and the CDR3 is as TCRdb lists it. The V and J genes are TRBV29-1 and TRBJ2-7; the tabulated D call, TRBD1, remains unverified against the DNA. Looked up from germline, CDR1 is SQVTM and CDR2 is ANQGSEA. Both ends counted, the CDR3 spans 14 residues. The CDR3 sequence is CSVVGDKGFYKQYL.

A remark on this clonotype: The CDR3 carries no conserved terminal phenylalanine or tryptophan, so it likely arises from a read error. The chain recombines TRBV11-1 with TRBJ2-1; the match to TRBD2 covers 10 bases. The germline gives CDR1 SGHAT, CDR2 FQDESV (reference sequence). The CDR3 runs to 16 residues. The CDR3 DNA sequence: TGTGCCAGCAGCCTGCCGTGGGTAGCGGGAGGTAATGATCAGTTCTTA. Translating gives CASSLPWVAGGNDQFL.

This clonotype is medium-sized (0.01 to 0.1%) within its sample. The chain links TRBV4-1 to TRBJ2-7; D perhaps matches TRBD2 (5 bases). The germline V and J ends were trimmed by 0 bases and 1 base, with 13 bases remaining between them. This CDR3 contains 16 residues. Germline CDR1 and CDR2: MGHRA and YSYEKL. The CDR3 is CASSQDRASRSYEQYF. CDR3 nucleotide sequence: TGCGCCAGCAGCCAAGATCGAGCTAGCAGATCCTACGAGCAGTACTTC.

This sequence joins TRBV20-1 and TRBJ1-1; D is possibly TRBD1 (6 bases). The CDR3 runs 13 residues. Trimming left V 6 bases short and J 3 bases short, with 14 bases between. CDR1 is DFQATT, CDR2 SNEGSKA, per germline (reference sequence). The CDR3 nucleotides read TGCAGTGCGGATATACAGGGTTACACTGAAGCTTTCTTT. The encoded protein is CSADIQGYTEAFF.

This clonotype was found once. One end of the junction fails to match germline, which may point to a read error. The V gene is TRBV11-1, the J gene TRBJ2-1, with 10 positions matching TRBD2. In germline, CDR1 is SGHAT, CDR2 FQDESV (reference sequence). The CDR3 consists of 16 residues. This CDR3 reads CTSSLSWVAGGDGQFF. The CDR3 DNA follows: TGTACCAGCAGCCTGTCGTGGGTAGCGGGAGGTGATGGGCAGTTCTTC.

By sample share, this clonotype is large. The chain is built from TRBV11-1 and TRBJ2-1; 11 bases are shared with TRBD2. CDR1 is SGHAT, CDR2 FQDESV, per germline (reference sequence). J lost 7 bases, V lost 5 bases, and 13 bases had no gene match. The CDR3 totals 17 residues. In DNA form, the CDR3 reads TGTGCCAGCAGCCAATTACTACCTAGCGGGAGGTCGAATGAGCAGTTCTTC. The encoded protein is CASSQLLPSGRSNEQFF.

With respect to this clonotype: A read error may account for a junction end that differs from germline. V and J are TRBV11-2 and TRBJ2-2; D possibly corresponds to TRBD1 (5 bases). The CDR3 is 15 amino acids. Germline V gene lookup returns CDR1 SGHAT and CDR2 FQNNGV. CDR3 nucleotide sequence: TGTGCCGGCAACAGAATGGGGCTGGACACCGTGGAGCTGTTTTTT. Translation: CAGNRMGLDTVELFF.

In the case of this clonotype: Given the absence of the conserved phenylalanine or tryptophan at the CDR3 end, a read error is likely. For the CDR3, the DNA is TGCGCCAGCACCCGGAGCGACCGCACAGACACGCAGTATTCT. The encoded protein is CASTRSDRTDTQYS. V and J are TRBV10-2 and TRBJ2-3; unclear D gene. Germline V gene data show CDR1 as WSHSY and CDR2 as SAAADI. The CDR3 contains 14 residues.

This chain joins TRBV20-1 and TRBJ1-1; 7 bases match TRBD1. The junction had 10 bases not matched to a gene; V was cut back by 0 bases and J by 3 bases. The germline gives CDR1 DFQATT, CDR2 SNEGSKA (reference sequence). CDR3 length: 16 amino acids. CDR3 nucleotides: TGCAGTGCTAGAGATCCCAGGACAGGCGAACACACTGAAGCTTTCTTT. It codes for CSARDPRTGEHTEAFF.

In its sample, this clonotype was seen once. A much bigger clone sits one base away, suggesting this may be a read error. The CDR3 does not end in the conserved phenylalanine or tryptophan, so this is likely a read error. The J gene is TRBJ2-2, the V gene TRBV11-2, with TRBD2 identical over 7 bases. CDR1 and CDR2 from the germline V gene are SGHAT and FQNNGV. This CDR3 has 14 amino acids. Trimming at V came to 5 bases and at J to 6 bases, leaving 6 bases not matched to a gene. The CDR3 here is CASSHGLDPGELFL. CDR3 DNA: TGTGCCAGCAGCCACGGACTAGACCCCGGGGAGCTGTTTCTT.